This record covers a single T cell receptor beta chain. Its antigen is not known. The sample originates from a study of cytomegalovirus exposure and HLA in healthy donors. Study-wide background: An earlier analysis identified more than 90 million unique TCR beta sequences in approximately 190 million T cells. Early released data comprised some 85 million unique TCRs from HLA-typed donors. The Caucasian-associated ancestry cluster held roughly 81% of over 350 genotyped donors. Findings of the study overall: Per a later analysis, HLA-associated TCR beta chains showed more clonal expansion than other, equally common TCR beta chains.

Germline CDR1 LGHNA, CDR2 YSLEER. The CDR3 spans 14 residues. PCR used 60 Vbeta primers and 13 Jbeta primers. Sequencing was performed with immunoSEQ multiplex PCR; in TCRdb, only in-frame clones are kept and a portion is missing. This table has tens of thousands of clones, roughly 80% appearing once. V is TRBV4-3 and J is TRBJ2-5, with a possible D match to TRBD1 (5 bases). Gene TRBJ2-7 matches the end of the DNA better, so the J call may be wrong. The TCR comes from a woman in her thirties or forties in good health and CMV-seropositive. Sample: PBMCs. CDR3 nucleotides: TGCGCCAGCAGCCCAGGACACAGCTCCTACGAGCAGTACTTC. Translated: CASSPGHSSYEQYF.